Listed here are 17 T cell receptor beta chains from one sample, sequenced in a study of glioma-infiltrating T cells after dendritic cell vaccination. Regarding time point: after dendritic cell vaccination, including at tumor progression/relapse. Sequencing used immunoSEQ multiplex PCR; TCRdb keeps in-frame clones, though not all of them. The repertoire holds roughly 56,000 clones, more than 70% seen once, with roughly 9% in the top ten. The sequencing used blood, collected after dendritic cell vaccination. These receptor sequences come from a human donor with glioblastoma.

Worth noting for this clone: An end of the junction does not agree with germline; a read error may underlie this. Other DNA variants within this sample encode the same CDR3. V gene TRBV15 combines with J gene TRBJ1-6; TRBD1 matches at 8 bases. Germline CDR1 LNHNV, CDR2 YYDKDF (reference sequence). This CDR3 region has 15 residues. CDR3 amino acids: CATSRDRGLNSPLHF. CDR3 coding DNA: TGTGCCACCAGCAGAGACAGGGGGCTTAATTCCCCCCTCCACTTT.

This chain connects TRBV7-9 to TRBJ2-3; D gene ambiguous. Germline lookup yields CDR1 SEHNR and CDR2 FQNEAQ (reference sequence). The CDR3 length is 14 residues. Deletions cut 2 bases from V and 1 base from J, with 7 bases between. The CDR3 sequence: CASSLQAGTDTQYF. In DNA, the CDR3 is TGTGCCAGCAGCTTACAAGCCGGCACAGATACGCAGTATTTT.

The V call is TRBV28, the J call TRBJ1-2; D not resolved. The germline V and J ends were trimmed by 6 bases and 3 bases, with 14 bases remaining between them. Germline loops: CDR1 MDHEN, CDR2 SYDVKM. This CDR3 region has 14 residues. CDR3 amino acids: CASSRTWADYGYTF. CDR3 nucleotide sequence: TGTGCCAGCAGCAGAACCTGGGCTGACTATGGCTACACCTTC.

This clone came up once. Compared with germline, one end of the junction differs, possibly owing to a read error. The sample contains more than one DNA sequence encoding this CDR3. The CDR3 coding sequence is TGTGCCAGCAGCGTCGAGGAGGACAACAGGGTGCTTAATTCCCCCCTCCACTTT. Protein product: CASSVEEDNRVLNSPLHF. The chain recombines TRBV9 with TRBJ1-6, with D maybe TRBD1 (6 bases). There are 18 residues in the CDR3. Germline CDR1 reads SGDLS; CDR2 reads YYNGEE.

The chain is built from TRBV4-2 and TRBJ2-7, with 10 bases aligning to TRBD2. CDR3 length: 18 amino acids. The ends lost 0 bases at V and 3 bases at J; junction bases unmatched: 11. Per germline, CDR1 LGHNA and CDR2 YNFKEQ. The CDR3 DNA reads as TGTGCCAGCAGCCAAGATTCCCCCAGCGGGGGGGCAATCTACGAGCAGTACTTC. Amino acids: CASSQDSPSGGAIYEQYF.

The chain has TRBV2 and TRBJ2-1; TRBD2 matches 7 bases. The germline V gene has CDR1 SNHLY and CDR2 FYNNEI. This CDR3 has 17 amino acids. The V and J ends lost 4 bases and 6 bases, in that order; junction bases with no gene match: 15. In DNA, the CDR3 is TGTGCCAGCAGTGCCTCAGCGGGGTTGTTATTTACCAATGAGCAGTTCTTC. This codes for CASSASAGLLFTNEQFF.

The CDR3 loop is CASSVGPGQGGEKLFF. The CDR3 DNA is TGTGCCAGCAGCGTAGGGCCGGGACAGGGAGGGGAAAAACTGTTTTTT. The chain joins TRBV9 to TRBJ1-4; 9 positions match TRBD1. V shed 0 bases and J 8 bases; nucleotides not matched to a gene: 8. Germline V gene sequence: CDR1 SGDLS, CDR2 YYNGEE. CDR3 length: 16 amino acids.

V is TRBV30 and J is TRBJ1-3; D gene unclear. CDR1 and CDR2 (germline): GTSNPN, SVGIG (reference sequence). Trimming removed 5 bases at V and 0 bases at J, with 8 bases between. The CDR3 has 13 residues. For the CDR3, the DNA is TGTGCCTGGGCGGGGAGCTCTGGAAACACCATATATTTT. Translating gives CAWAGSSGNTIYF.

The chain links TRBV6-5 to TRBJ2-2; tentatively, D is TRBD1 (6 bases). The V gene's germline CDR1 is MNHEY and CDR2 SVGAGI. The CDR3 extends over 13 amino acids. With 6 bases removed from V and 4 bases from J, the gap between germline ends came to 9 bases. CDR3 loop: CASRDRATGELFF. CDR3 nucleotide sequence: TGTGCCAGCAGGGACAGAGCCACCGGGGAGCTGTTTTTT.

The chain carries TRBV28 and TRBJ1-3, with no clear D. In germline, CDR1 is MDHEN, CDR2 SYDVKM. CDR3 size: 18 residues. Trimming cost V 4 bases and J 0 bases, with 19 bases left between them. The CDR3 DNA sequence: TGTGCCAGCAGTTCCCCCCTCGCCCGCGGGAGCTCTGGAAACACCATATATTTT. Amino acid sequence: CASSSPLARGSSGNTIYF.

The V and J genes are TRBV2 and TRBJ1-5; TRBD1 matches 8 bases. The V gene's germline CDR1 is SNHLY and CDR2 FYNNEI. Trimming removed 1 base from V and 5 bases from J; junction bases left unmatched: 1. CDR3 size: 14 residues. The CDR3 DNA sequence: TGTGCCAGCAGTGAAGACAGGGGGTATCAGCCCCAGCATTTT. Translation: CASSEDRGYQPQHF.

This chain uses TRBV5-1 with TRBJ1-1; D is perhaps TRBD1 (6 bases). The V end was cut by 1 base, the J end by 11 bases, with 18 bases between. The CDR3 contains 14 residues. CDR1 SGHRS and CDR2 YFSETQ come from the germline V gene. As DNA, the CDR3 is TGCGCCAGCAGCTTGCAGGGGTCGCCTCAGACCGCTTTCTTT. Residues: CASSLQGSPQTAFF. Full variable domain (rest looked up from reference TRBV5-1 and TRBJ1-1): KAGVTQTPRYLIKTRGQQVTLSCSPISGHRSVSWYQQTPGQGLQFLFEYFSETQRNKGNFPGRFSGRQFSNSRSEMNVSTLELGDSALYLCASSLQGSPQTAFFGQGTRLTVV.

The chain employs TRBV5-5 and TRBJ2-1; TRBD1 agrees at 7 bases. Germline values: CDR1 SGHKS, CDR2 YYEKEE (reference sequence). Unmatched junction bases numbered 5, after V lost 2 bases and J lost 3 bases. The CDR3 spans 15 residues. CDR3 bases: TGTGCCAGCAGCTTCGAGGCAGGGGGCTACAATGAGCAGTTCTTC. Its translation is CASSFEAGGYNEQFF.

On this clone itself: Compared with germline, one end of the junction differs, possibly owing to a read error. The same CDR3 is also encoded by other DNA sequences in this sample. The CDR3 nucleotides read TGTGCCAGCAGTCGAACAAATTATAATTCCCCCCTCCACTTT. Its translation: CASSRTNYNSPLHF. This chain joins TRBV6-5 and TRBJ1-6; no clear D. The CDR3 totals 14 residues. CDR1 is MNHEY and CDR2 is SVGAGI in the germline V gene.

DNA of the CDR3: TGTGCCAGCCTGGAGGGAGGGAAAAACATTCAGTACTTC. This encodes CASLEGGKNIQYF. The chain employs TRBV28 and TRBJ2-4; 7 nucleotides line up with TRBD2. CDR1 is MDHEN and CDR2 is SYDVKM in the germline V gene. V dropped 8 bases and J dropped 4; count of bases not matched to a gene: 5. The CDR3 runs to 13 residues.

This sequence joins TRBV27 and TRBJ2-5, with D maybe TRBD1 (6 bases). The CDR3 length is 15 residues. The ends were cut back, 2 bases at V and 4 bases at J, with 14 bases in the middle. Germline V gives CDR1 MNHEY, CDR2 SMNVEV (reference sequence). The CDR3 is CASSLVWTVRETQYF. The CDR3 nucleotides are TGTGCCAGCAGTTTAGTCTGGACAGTAAGAGAGACCCAGTACTTC.

The rearrangement joins TRBV2 to TRBJ1-4, with 7 bases that match TRBD1. This CDR3 has 16 residues. With V trimmed by 5 bases and J by 1 base, 7 bases remained unmatched. Germline CDR1 and CDR2: SNHLY and FYNNEI. Here the CDR3 reads CASSRQGFGTNEKLFF. For the CDR3, the DNA is TGTGCCAGCAGTAGACAGGGTTTCGGAACTAATGAAAAACTGTTTTTT.